This is a list of T cell receptor beta chains from one sample in a study of T cell repertoires in cytomegalovirus infection. These receptors' antigens are unknown. Via MiXCR, TCRdb re-called the reads, giving one row per CDR3 protein. The table includes hundreds of thousands of distinct CDR3 sequences, around 35% detected once. The specimen was cultured PBMCs, collected from culture after CMV antigen stimulation. The receptors were sampled from a human donor in good health (CMV status not recorded). Some clones in this sample may be carry-over from other donors' samples. Both conserved end residues are part of each CDR3. Fields, in order: clone size, D gene, V gene, J gene, CDR3 protein, CDR3 DNA. D genes are given only for firm matches. Some rows mark clone size as missing; the rest say once, few, many or name a class of expanded clone.

many	.	TRBV7-3	TRBJ2-3	CASSLGTGYGTDTQYF	TGTGCCAGCAGCTTGGGCACGGGGTATGGCACAGATACGCAGTATTTT
.	TRBD1	TRBV7-3	TRBJ2-1	CTSRQGVAPHNEQFF	TGTACCAGCAGACAGGGGGTAGCACCCCACAATGAGCAGTTCTTC
few	.	TRBV11-3	TRBJ1-6	CASSGVSGILNSPLHF	TGTGCCAGCAGTGGCGTTTCGGGGATTCTTAATTCACCCCTCCACTTT
.	.	TRBV6-8	TRBJ1-5	CATYKQLGEGPRDQPQHF	TGTGCCACCTACAAGCAGTTGGGTGAAGGGCCACGAGATCAGCCCCAGCATTTT
few	.	TRBV7-6	TRBJ1-1	CASSRSSGAEAFF	TGTGCCAGCAGCCGTTCATCAGGGGCCGAAGCTTTCTTT
.	.	TRBV19	TRBJ2-2	CASRVALNTGELFF	TGTGCCAGTAGGGTTGCACTGAACACCGGGGAGCTGTTTTTT
.	.	TRBV28	TRBJ2-7	CASSPLGTPTEQYF	TGTGCCAGCAGTCCATTAGGGACTCCGACCGAGCAGTACTTC
many	.	TRBV7-2	TRBJ1-5	CASSLDSYNQPQHF	TGTGCCAGCAGCTTAGACAGCTACAATCAGCCCCAGCATTTT
few	TRBD2	TRBV7-9	TRBJ2-3	CASSLAVGLAGAVDTQYF	TGTGCCAGCAGCTTAGCGGTCGGTCTAGCGGGAGCCGTAGATACGCAGTATTTT
few	TRBD2	TRBV7-2	TRBJ2-1	CASSLASTAGNPSYNEQFF	TGTGCCAGCAGCTTAGCGAGCACAGCGGGAAACCCCTCCTACAATGAGCAGTTCTTC
few	.	TRBV7-4	TRBJ1-2	CASSLVENYGYTF	TGTGCCAGCAGCTTAGTGGAGAACTATGGCTACACCTTC
.	.	TRBV6-6	TRBJ2-5	CASSQSSGIETQYF	TGTGCCAGCAGCCAATCCTCAGGGATCGAGACCCAGTACTTC
few	.	TRBV11-3	TRBJ2-1	CASSLVDYSYNEQFF	TGTGCCAGCAGCTTAGTTGACTACTCCTACAATGAGCAGTTCTTC
.	.	TRBV28	TRBJ2-7	CASSLGFREQYF	TGTGCCAGCAGTTTGGGTTTCCGAGAGCAGTACTTC